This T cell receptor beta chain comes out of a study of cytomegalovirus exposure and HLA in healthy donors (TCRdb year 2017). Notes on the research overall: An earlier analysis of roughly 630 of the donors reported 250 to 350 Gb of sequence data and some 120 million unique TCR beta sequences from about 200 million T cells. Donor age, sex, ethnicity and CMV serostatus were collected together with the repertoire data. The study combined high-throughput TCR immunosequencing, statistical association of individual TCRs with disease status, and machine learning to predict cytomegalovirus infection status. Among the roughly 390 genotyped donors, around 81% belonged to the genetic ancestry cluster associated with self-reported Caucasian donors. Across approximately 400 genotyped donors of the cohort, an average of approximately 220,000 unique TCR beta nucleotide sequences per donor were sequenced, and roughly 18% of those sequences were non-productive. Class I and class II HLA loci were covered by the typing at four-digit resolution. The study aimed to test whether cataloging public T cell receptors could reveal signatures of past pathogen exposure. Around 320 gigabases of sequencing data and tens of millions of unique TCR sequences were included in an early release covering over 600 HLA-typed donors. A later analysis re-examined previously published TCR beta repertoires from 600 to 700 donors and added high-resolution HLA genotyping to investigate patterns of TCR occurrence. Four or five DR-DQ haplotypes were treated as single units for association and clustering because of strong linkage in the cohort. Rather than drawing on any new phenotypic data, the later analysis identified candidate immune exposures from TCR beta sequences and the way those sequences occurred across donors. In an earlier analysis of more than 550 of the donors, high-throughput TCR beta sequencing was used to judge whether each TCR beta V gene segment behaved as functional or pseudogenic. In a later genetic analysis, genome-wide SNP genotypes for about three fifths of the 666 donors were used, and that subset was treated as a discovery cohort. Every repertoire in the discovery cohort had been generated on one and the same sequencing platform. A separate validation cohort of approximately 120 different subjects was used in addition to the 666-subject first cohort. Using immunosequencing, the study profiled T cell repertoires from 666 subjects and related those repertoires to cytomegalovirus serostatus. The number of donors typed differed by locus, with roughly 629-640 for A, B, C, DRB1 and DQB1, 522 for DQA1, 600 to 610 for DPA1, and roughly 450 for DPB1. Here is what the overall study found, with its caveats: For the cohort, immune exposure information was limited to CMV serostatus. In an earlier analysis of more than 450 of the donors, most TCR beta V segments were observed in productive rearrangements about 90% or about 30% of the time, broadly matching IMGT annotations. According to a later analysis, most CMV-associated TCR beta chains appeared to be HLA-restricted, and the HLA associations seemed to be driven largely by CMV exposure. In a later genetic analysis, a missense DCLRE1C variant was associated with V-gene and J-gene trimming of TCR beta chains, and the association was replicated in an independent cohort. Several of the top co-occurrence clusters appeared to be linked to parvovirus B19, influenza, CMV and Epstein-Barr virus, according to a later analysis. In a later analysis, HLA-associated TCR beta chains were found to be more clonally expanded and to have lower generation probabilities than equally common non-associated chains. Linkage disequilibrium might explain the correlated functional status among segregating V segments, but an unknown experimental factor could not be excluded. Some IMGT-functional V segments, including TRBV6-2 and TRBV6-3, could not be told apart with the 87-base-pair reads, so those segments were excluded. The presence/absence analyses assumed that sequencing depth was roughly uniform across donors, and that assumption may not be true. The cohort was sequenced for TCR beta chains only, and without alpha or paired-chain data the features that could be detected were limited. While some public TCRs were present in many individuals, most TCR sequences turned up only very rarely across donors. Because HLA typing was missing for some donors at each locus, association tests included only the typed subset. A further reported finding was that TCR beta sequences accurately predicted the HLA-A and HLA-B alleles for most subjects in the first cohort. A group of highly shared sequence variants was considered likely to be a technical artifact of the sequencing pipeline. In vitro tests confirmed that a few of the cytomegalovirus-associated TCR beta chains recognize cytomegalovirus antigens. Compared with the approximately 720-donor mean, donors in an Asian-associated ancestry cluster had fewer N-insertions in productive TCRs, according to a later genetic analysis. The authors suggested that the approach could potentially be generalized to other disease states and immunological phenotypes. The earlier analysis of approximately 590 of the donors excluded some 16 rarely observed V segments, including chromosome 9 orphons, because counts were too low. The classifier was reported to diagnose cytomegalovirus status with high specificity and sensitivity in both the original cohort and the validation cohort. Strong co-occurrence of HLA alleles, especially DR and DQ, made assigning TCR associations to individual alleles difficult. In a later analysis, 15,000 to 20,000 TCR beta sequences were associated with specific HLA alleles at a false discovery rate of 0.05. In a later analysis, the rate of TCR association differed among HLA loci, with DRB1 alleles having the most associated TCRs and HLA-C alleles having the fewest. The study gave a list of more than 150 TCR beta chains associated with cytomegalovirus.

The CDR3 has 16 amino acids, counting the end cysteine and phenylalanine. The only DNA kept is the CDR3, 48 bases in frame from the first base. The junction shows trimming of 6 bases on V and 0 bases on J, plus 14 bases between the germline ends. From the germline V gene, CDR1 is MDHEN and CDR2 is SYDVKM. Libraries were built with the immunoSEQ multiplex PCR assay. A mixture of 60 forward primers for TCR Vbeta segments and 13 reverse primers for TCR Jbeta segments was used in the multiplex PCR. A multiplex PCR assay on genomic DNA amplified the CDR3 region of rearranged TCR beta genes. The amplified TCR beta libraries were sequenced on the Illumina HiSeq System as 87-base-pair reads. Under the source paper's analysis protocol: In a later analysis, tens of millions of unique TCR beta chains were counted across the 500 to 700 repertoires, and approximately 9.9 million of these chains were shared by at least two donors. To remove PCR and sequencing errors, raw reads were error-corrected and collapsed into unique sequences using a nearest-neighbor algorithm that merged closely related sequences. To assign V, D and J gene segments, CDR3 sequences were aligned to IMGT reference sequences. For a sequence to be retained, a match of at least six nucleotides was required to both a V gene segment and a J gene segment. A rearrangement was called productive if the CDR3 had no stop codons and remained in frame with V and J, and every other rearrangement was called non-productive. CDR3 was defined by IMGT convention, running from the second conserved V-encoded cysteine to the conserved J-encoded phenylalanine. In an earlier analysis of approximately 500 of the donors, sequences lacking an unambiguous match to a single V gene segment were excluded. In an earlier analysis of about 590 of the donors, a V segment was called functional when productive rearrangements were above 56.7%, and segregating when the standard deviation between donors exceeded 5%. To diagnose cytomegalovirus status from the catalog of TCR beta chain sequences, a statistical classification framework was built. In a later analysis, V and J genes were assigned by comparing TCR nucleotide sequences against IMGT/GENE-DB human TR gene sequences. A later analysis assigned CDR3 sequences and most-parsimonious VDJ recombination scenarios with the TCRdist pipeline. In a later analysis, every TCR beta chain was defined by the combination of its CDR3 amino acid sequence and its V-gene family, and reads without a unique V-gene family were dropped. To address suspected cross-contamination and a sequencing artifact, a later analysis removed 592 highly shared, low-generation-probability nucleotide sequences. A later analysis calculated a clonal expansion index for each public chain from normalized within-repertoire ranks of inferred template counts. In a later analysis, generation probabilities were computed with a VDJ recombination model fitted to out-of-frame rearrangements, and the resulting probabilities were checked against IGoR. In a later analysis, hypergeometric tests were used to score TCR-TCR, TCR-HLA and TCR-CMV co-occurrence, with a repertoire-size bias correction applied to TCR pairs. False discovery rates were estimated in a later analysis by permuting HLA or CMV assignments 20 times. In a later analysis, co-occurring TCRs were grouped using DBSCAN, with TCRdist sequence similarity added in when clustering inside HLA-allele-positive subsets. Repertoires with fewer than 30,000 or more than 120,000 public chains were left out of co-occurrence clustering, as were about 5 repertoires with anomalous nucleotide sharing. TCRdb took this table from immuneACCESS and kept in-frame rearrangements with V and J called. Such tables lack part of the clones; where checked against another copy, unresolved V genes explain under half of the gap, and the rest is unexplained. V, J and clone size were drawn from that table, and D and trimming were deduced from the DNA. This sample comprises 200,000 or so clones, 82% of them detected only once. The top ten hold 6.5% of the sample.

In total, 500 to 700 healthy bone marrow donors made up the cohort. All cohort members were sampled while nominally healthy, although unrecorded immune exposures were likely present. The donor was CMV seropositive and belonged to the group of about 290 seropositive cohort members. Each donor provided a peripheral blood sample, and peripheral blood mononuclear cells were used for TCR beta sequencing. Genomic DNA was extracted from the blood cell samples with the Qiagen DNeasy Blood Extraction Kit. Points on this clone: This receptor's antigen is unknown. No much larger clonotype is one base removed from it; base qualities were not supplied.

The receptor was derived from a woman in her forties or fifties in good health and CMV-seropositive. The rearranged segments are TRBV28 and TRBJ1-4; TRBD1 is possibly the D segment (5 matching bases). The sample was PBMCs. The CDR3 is CASRTAGYSTNEKLFF. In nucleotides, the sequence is TGTGCCAGCAGGACGGCAGGGTATTCAACTAATGAAAAACTGTTTTTT.